The rows below give T cell receptor beta chains drawn from one sample of a study of regulatory T cells in long-lasting Graves disease. TCRdb reprocessed the multiplex PCR reads with MiXCR, giving one entry per CDR3 protein. This sample carries roughly 250,000 distinct CDR3 sequences, around 18% of them seen once, and the ten largest clones take 12% to 15%. These sequences were also reported in another study, on T cells in Graves' hyperthyroidism and ophthalmopathy.

The material sequenced was peripheral blood mononuclear cells (PBMCs), taken at new diagnosis, from a patient treated with antithyroid drugs. These receptors came from a woman aged 30 to 39 with Graves disease. The CDR3 runs from the conserved cysteine through the conserved F or W. Each record gives: J gene, clone size, D gene, V gene, CDR3 length, CDR3 protein, CDR3 DNA. The D gene is left open where the match is weak. A row's size may be missing; if present it is once, few, many or a size class.

>TRBJ2-3|many|NA|TRBV11-2|19
CASSLEGLRLALSTDTQYF
TGTGCCAGCAGCTTAGAAGGATTGAGGCTAGCCTTAAGCACAGATACGCAGTATTTT
>TRBJ1-1|many|TRBD1|TRBV18|17
CASSPGTGGALNTEAFF
TGTGCCAGCTCGCCCGGGACAGGGGGTGCTTTGAACACTGAAGCTTTCTTT
>TRBJ1-2|NA|TRBD1|TRBV27|14
CASRKQGAGYGYTF
TGTGCCAGCAGGAAACAGGGGGCCGGCTATGGCTACACCTTC
>TRBJ2-1|many|TRBD2|TRBV7-8|15
CASSRAGGEYNEQFF
TGTGCCAGCAGTCGCGCGGGGGGGGAGTACAATGAGCAGTTCTTC
>TRBJ1-2|many|NA|TRBV19|11
CASTSSVGYTF
TGTGCCAGTACGAGTTCCGTTGGCTACACCTTC
>TRBJ2-3|many|TRBD1|TRBV5-1|16
CASSYTVGQGSDTQYF
TGCGCCAGCAGCTACACGGTGGGACAGGGGTCAGATACGCAGTATTTT
>TRBJ2-3|NA|NA|TRBV5-4|15
CASSLLFGRTDTQYF
TGTGCCAGCAGCTTGTTGTTTGGTCGCACAGATACGCAGTATTTT
>TRBJ1-1|NA|NA|TRBV19|15
CASSPGGLEDTEAFF
TGTGCCAGTAGCCCAGGAGGCCTTGAGGACACTGAAGCTTTCTTT
>TRBJ2-7|many|TRBD1|TRBV12-5|16
CASGLVLDRGPYEQYF
TGTGCTAGTGGTTTGGTATTGGACAGGGGCCCCTACGAGCAGTACTTC
>TRBJ1-6|few|NA|TRBV15|13
CAPIRQGSFPLHF
TGTGCCCCCATAAGGCAGGGGAGTTTTCCCCTCCACTTT
>TRBJ1-1|many|NA|TRBV2|15
CASSEEPGMNTEAFF
TGTGCCAGCAGTGAAGAACCAGGGATGAATACTGAAGCTTTCTTT
>TRBJ1-3|many|NA|TRBV11-2|14
CASSMPGPVNTIYF
TGTGCCAGCAGTATGCCGGGCCCGGTCAACACCATATATTTT
>TRBJ2-7|many|TRBD1|TRBV29-1|12
CSVTGGYHEQYF
TGCAGCGTCACAGGGGGCTACCACGAGCAGTACTTC
>TRBJ2-2|NA|NA|TRBV5-6|13
CVSSAWVTGELFF
TGTGTCAGCAGCGCCTGGGTCACCGGGGAGCTGTTTTTT
>TRBJ2-1|many|NA|TRBV10-3|13
CAISESGGNEQFF
TGTGCCATCAGTGAGTCCGGGGGCAATGAGCAGTTCTTC
>TRBJ1-2|many|NA|TRBV20-1|11
CSGGDNYGYTF
TGCAGTGGGGGTGACAACTATGGCTACACCTTC
>TRBJ1-1|few|NA|TRBV7-9|13
CASTPTENTEAFF
TGTGCCAGCACCCCGACTGAGAACACTGAAGCTTTCTTT
>TRBJ2-5|NA|NA|TRBV11-2|15
CAGSSTHGTQETQYF
TGTGCCGGCAGCTCAACCCACGGGACACAAGAGACCCAGTACTTC
>TRBJ2-7|many|TRBD2|TRBV5-4|15
CASSPPLAGFYEQYF
TGTGCCAGCAGCCCACCGCTAGCGGGTTTCTACGAGCAGTACTTC
>TRBJ2-1|few|NA|TRBV5-4|16
CASSWKSSPQVNEQFF
TGTGCCAGCAGCTGGAAAAGTAGCCCCCAGGTCAATGAGCAGTTCTTC
>TRBJ2-5|NA|TRBD2|TRBV18|15
CASSPSGGFGETQYF
TGTGCCAGCTCACCGTCGGGAGGGTTTGGGGAGACCCAGTACTTC
>TRBJ2-1|NA|NA|TRBV12-3/TRBV12-4|14
CASSLVVGRNEQFF
TGTGCCAGCAGTTTGGTAGTTGGGAGGAATGAGCAGTTCTTC